This TCR beta chain emerged from a study of blood T cell repertoires in COVID-19. Overall study: Samples came from the United States, Italy and Spain, spanning acute and convalescent COVID-19.

In the source study's methods: Estimates of nucleated cell counts were drawn from the amplification of reference gene primers. Libraries were prepared by immunoSEQ multiplex PCR; TCRdb keeps only in-frame clonotypes and omits some of them. For V, J and clone size, that table is used; D and trimming come from the DNA. Here the sample spans approximately 170,000 clones, about 81% being singletons. Participants came from 24 US areas, aged roughly 18 to 95 years. Donors in Cohort 3 counted as recovered after two negative PCRs, clearance, or symptom resolution. The CDR3 has 13 amino acids. The V end lost 5 bases, the J end lost 1 base, and 7 bases lay between the germline ends. Germline CDR1 reads LNHDA; CDR2 reads SQIVND (reference sequence).

This chain links TRBV19 with TRBJ2-3; D gene unclear. This TCR was sampled from a woman in her 30s who had recovered from COVID-19. Source material: PBMCs or T cells enriched from blood (not recorded which). CDR3 loop: CASSYTGTDTQYF. CDR3 in DNA: TGTGCCAGTAGTTATACTGGCACAGATACGCAGTATTTT. Full variable domain (remainder filled in from reference TRBV19 and TRBJ2-3): DGGITQSPKYLFRKEGQNVTLSCEQNLNHDAMYWYRQDPGQGLRLIYYSQIVNDFQKGDIAEGYSVSREKKESFPLTVTSAQKNPTAFYLCASSYTGTDTQYFGPGTRLTVL.